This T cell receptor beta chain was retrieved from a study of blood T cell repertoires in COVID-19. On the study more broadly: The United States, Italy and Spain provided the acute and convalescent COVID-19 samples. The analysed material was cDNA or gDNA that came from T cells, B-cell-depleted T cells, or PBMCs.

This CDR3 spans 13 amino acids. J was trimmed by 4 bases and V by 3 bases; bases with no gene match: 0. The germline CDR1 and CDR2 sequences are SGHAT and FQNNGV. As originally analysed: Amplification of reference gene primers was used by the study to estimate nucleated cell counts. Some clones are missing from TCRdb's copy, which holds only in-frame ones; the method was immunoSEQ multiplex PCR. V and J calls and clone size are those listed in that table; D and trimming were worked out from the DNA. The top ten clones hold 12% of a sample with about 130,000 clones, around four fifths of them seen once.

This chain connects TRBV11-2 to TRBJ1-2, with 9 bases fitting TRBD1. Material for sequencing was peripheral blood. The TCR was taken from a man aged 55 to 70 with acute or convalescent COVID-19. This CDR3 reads CASSLGQGYGYTF. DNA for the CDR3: TGTGCCAGCAGCTTGGGACAGGGCTATGGCTACACCTTC.